The clone carrying this T cell receptor beta chain occurred many times. The TCR beta CDR3 regions underwent amplification using RNA transcripts as the source. The TCR CDR3 first-round RT-PCR relied on the HTBI primer set. Each CDR3 protein gets one entry after TCRdb re-called the multiplex PCR reads with MiXCR. The sample yields fewer than 350,000 distinct CDR3 sequences, approximately 22% seen once. This entry comes from a study of T cells in Graves' hyperthyroidism and ophthalmopathy. In germline, CDR1 is MDHEN, CDR2 SYDVKM. After removal of 5 bases from V and 7 bases from J, the junction contained 5 bases not matched to a gene. The CDR3 is made up of 13 amino acids.

Sample: blood. The V and J genes are TRBV28 and TRBJ2-7, with TRBD2 matching 10 bases. The origin of this receptor is a woman aged 45-65 years with Graves' hyperthyroidism. The CDR3 DNA is TGTGCCAGCAGTCAAAGCGGGGGGGCGGAGCAGTACTTC. Translation gives CASSQSGGAEQYF.